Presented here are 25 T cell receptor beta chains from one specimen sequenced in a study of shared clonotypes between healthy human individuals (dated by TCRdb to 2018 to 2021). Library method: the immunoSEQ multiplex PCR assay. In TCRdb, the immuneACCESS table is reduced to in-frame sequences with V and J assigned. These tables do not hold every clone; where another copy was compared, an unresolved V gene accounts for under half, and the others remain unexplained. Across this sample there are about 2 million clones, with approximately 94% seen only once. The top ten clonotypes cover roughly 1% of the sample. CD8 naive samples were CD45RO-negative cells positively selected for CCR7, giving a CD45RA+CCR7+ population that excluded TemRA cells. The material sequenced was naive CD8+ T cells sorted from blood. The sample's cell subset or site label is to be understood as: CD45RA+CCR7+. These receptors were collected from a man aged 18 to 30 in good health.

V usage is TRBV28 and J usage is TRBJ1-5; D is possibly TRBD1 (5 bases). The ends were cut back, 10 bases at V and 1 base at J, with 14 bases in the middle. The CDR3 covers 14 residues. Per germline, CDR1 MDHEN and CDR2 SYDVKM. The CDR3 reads CAIRDLQSNQPQHF. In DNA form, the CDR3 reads TGTGCCATCAGGGACTTACAGAGCAATCAGCCCCAGCATTTT.

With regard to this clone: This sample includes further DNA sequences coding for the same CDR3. This CDR3 reads CASSIAGGSYEQYF. Here the CDR3 DNA reads TGTGCCAGCAGCATAGCGGGAGGCTCCTACGAGCAGTACTTC. V and J are TRBV6-5 and TRBJ2-7, with 10 bases matching TRBD2. Germline V gene sequence: CDR1 MNHEY, CDR2 SVGAGI. V shed 6 bases, J shed 0 bases, and the junction held 2 bases outside the gene matches. This CDR3 is 14 amino acids long.

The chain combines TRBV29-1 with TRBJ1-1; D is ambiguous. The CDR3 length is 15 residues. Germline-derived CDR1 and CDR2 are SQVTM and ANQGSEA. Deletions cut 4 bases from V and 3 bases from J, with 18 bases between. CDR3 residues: CSVGPTSSIDTEAFF. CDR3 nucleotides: TGCAGCGTTGGACCAACCTCATCAATCGACACTGAAGCTTTCTTT.

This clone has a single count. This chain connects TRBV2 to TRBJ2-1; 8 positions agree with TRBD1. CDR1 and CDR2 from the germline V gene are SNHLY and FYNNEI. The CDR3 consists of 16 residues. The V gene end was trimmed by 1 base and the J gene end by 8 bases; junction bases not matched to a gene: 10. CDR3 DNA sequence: TGTGCCAGCAGTGAAGGGGAAAGACAGGGGTGGGATGAGCAGTTCTTC. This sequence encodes CASSEGERQGWDEQFF. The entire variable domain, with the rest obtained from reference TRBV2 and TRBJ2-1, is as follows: EPEVTQTPSHQVTQMGQEVILRCVPISNHLYFYWYRQILGQKVEFLVSFYNNEISEKSEIFDDQFSVERPDGSNFTLKIRSTKLEDSAMYFCASSEGERQGWDEQFFGPGTRLTVL.

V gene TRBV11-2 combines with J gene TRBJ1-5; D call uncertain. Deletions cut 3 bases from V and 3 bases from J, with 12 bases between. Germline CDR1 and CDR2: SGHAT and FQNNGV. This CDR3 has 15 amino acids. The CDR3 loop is CASSFNTEDNQPQHF. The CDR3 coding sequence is TGTGCCAGCAGCTTTAATACGGAAGACAATCAGCCCCAGCATTTT.

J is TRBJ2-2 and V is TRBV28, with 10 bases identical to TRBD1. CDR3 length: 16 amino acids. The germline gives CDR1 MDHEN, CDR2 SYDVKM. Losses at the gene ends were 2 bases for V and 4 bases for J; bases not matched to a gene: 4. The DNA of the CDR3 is TGTGCCAGCAGTTTAACAGACAGGGGGCTCACCGGGGAGCTGTTTTTT. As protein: CASSLTDRGLTGELFF.

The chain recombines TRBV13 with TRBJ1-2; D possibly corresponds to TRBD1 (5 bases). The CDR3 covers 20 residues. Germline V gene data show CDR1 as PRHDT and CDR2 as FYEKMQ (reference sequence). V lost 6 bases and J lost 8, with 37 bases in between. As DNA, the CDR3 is TGTGCCAGCAGTACCCAAAGGGGCCCAGACGGGGACGGTAGACCGGGGGGCTACACCTTC. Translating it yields CASSTQRGPDGDGRPGGYTF.

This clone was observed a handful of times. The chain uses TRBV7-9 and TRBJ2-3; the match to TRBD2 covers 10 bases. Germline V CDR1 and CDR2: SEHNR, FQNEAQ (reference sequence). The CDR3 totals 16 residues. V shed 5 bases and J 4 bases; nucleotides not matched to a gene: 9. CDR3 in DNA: TGTGCCAGCAGCCCCCTGGGGAGCGGGAGGGCAGATACGCAGTATTTT. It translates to CASSPLGSGRADTQYF.

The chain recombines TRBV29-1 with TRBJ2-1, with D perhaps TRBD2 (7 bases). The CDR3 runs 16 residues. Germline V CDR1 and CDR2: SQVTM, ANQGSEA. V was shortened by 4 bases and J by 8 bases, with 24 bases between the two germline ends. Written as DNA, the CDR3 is TGCAGCGTTGCCGGGGGGCGGAGGAGGTTAGGCGATGAGCAGTTCTTC. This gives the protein CSVAGGRRRLGDEQFF.

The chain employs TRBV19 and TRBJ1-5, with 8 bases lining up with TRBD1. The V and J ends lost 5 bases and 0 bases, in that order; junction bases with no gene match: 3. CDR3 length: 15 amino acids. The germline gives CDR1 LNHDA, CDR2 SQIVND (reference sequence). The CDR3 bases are TGTGCCAGTAGTTTACAGGGGGTTAGCAATCAGCCCCAGCATTTT. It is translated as CASSLQGVSNQPQHF.

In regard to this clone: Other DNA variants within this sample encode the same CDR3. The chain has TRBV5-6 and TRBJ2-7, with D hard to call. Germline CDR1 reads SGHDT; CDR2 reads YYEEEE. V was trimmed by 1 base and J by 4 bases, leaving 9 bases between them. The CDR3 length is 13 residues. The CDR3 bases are TGTGCCAGCAGCTTGTTCGGTGGATACGAGCAGTACTTC. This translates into CASSLFGGYEQYF.

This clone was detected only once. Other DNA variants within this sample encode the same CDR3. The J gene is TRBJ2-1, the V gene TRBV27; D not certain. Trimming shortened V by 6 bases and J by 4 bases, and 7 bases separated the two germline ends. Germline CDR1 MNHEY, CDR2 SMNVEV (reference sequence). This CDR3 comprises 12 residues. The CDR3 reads CASSPKYNEQFF. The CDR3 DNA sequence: TGTGCCAGCAGCCCCAAGTACAATGAGCAGTTCTTC.

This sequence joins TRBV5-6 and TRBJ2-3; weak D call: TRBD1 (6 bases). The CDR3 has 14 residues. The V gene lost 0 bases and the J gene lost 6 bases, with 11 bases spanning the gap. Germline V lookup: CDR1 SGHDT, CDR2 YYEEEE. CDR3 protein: CASSLEGVRDTQYF. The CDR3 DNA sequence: TGTGCCAGCAGCTTGGAGGGGGTCCGGGATACGCAGTATTTT.

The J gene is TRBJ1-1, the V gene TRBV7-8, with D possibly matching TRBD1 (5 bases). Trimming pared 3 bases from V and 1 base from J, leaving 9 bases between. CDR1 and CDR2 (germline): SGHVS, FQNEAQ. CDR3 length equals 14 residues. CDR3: CASSLGVGNTEAFF. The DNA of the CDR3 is TGTGCCAGCAGCTTGGGGGTGGGGAACACTGAAGCTTTCTTT.

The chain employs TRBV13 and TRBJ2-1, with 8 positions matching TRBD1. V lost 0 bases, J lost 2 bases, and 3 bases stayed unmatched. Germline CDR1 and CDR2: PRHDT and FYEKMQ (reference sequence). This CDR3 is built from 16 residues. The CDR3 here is CASSLGQGATYNEQFF. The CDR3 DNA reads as TGTGCCAGCAGCTTAGGGCAGGGGGCGACCTACAATGAGCAGTTCTTC.

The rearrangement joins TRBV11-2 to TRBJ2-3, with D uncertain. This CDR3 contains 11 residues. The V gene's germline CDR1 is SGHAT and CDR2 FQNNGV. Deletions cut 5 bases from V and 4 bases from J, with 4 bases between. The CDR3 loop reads CASSPPDTQYF. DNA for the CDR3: TGTGCCAGCAGCCCCCCAGATACGCAGTATTTT.

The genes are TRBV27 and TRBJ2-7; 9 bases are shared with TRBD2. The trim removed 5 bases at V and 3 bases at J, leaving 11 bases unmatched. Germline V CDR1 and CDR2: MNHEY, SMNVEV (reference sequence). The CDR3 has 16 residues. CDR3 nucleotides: TGTGCCAGCAGTCCCAGTAGCGGGAGTCTTTTCTACGAGCAGTACTTC. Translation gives CASSPSSGSLFYEQYF.

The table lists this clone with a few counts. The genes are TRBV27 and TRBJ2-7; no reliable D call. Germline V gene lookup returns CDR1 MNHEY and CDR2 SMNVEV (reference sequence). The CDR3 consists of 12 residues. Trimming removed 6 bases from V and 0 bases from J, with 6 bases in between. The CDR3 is CASSISSYEQYF. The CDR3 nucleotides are TGTGCCAGCAGCATAAGCTCCTACGAGCAGTACTTC.

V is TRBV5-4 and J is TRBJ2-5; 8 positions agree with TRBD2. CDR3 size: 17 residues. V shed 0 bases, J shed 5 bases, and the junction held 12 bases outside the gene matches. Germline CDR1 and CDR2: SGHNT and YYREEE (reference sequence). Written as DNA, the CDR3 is TGTGCCAGCAGCTTGGTCCCAGCGGGGGTCCTCGGGGAGACCCAGTACTTC. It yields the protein CASSLVPAGVLGETQYF.

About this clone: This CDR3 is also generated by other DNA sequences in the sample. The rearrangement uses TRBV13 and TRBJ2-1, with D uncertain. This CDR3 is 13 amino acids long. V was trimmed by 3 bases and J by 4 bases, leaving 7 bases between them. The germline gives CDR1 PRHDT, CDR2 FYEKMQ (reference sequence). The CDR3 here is CASSFPSYNEQFF. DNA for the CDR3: TGTGCCAGCAGCTTTCCCTCGTACAATGAGCAGTTCTTC.

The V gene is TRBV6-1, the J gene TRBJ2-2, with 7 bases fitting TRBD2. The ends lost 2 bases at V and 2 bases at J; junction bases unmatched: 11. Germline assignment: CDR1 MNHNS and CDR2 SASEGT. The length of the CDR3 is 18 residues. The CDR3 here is CASSEYSGGLINTGELFF. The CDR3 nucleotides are TGTGCCAGCAGTGAATATTCGGGGGGTTTAATAAACACCGGGGAGCTGTTTTTT.

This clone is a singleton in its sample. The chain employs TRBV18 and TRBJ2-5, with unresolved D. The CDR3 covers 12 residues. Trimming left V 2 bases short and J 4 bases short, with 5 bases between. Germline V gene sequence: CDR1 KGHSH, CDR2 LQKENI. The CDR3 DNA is TGTGCCAGCTCACCAGTGCGAGAGACCCAGTACTTC. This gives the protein CASSPVRETQYF.

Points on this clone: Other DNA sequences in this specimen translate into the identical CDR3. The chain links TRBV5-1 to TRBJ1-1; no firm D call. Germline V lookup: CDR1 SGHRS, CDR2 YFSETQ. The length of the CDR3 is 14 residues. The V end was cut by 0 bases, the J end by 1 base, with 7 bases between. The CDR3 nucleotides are TGCGCCAGCAGCTTGGTTCCCTCGAACACTGAAGCTTTCTTT. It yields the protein CASSLVPSNTEAFF.

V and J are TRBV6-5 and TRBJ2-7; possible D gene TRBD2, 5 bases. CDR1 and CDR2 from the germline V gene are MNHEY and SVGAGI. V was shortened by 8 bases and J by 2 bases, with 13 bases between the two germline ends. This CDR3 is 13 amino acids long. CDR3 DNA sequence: TGTGCCAGCGCCCTACGGGAAACCTACGAGCAGTACTTC. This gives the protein CASALRETYEQYF.

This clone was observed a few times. This CDR3 is CASSLGVSGSGGYNEQFF. In DNA form, the CDR3 reads TGTGCCAGCAGCTTAGGTGTATCGGGTAGCGGGGGTTACAATGAGCAGTTCTTC. The rearrangement joins TRBV7-3 to TRBJ2-1, with 9 bases lining up with TRBD2. V was clipped by 2 bases and J by 4 bases; unmatched bases: 12. This CDR3 spans 18 amino acids. Germline loops: CDR1 SGHTA, CDR2 FQGTGA. The entire variable domain, with the rest obtained from reference TRBV7-3 and TRBJ2-1, is as follows: GAGVSQTPSNKVTEKGKYVELRCDPISGHTALYWYRQSLGQGPEFLIYFQGTGAADDSGLPNDRFFAVRPEGSVSTLKIQRTERGDSAVYLCASSLGVSGSGGYNEQFFGPGTRLTVL.